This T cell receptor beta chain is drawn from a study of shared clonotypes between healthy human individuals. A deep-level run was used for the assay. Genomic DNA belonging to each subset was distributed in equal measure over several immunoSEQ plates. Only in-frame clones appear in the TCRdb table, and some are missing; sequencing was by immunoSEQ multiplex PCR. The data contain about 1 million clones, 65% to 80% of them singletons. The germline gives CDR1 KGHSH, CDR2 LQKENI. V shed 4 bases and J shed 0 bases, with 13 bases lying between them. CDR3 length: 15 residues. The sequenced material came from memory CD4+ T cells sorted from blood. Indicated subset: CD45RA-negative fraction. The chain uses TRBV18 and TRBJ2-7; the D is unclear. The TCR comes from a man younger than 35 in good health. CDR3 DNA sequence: TGTGCCAGCTCACAGATGGCAGCTAGCTCCTACGAGCAGTACTTC. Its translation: CASSQMAASSYEQYF.